This T cell receptor beta chain was sequenced during a study of identical twins. Study results and caveats: Cord blood beta clonotypes that were abundant carried fewer insertions, and memory repertoires showed no such trend. Analyses of zero insertions could be partly confounded by invariant MAIT and iNKT cells. Twin-shared out-of-frame alpha sequences showed excess low generation probability.

Carrying unique molecular identifiers, the cDNA also gained a universal primer site through template switching. Each CDR3 protein is one row after TCRdb ran MiXCR on the 5' RACE reads. The sample shows fewer than 800,000 distinct CDR3 sequences, roughly 7.1% of them seen only once. The CDR3 covers 14 residues. Looked up from germline, CDR1 is SQVTM and CDR2 is ANQGSEA. Trimming took off 5 bases at V and 1 base at J, with 14 bases between the two ends. This clonotype appeared many times. Its antigen is not known. These data also formed part of another study, on yellow fever vaccine responses in identical twins.

The sequence was collected from a woman between 18 and 30 years old in good health. The J gene is TRBJ1-1, the V gene TRBV29-1; the D gene is possibly TRBD1 (5 bases). What was sequenced was PBMCs. The CDR3 region is CSVFLGRGNTEAFF. The CDR3 DNA follows: TGCAGCGTTTTCCTGGGACGGGGGAACACTGAAGCTTTCTTT.